Presented here are 2 T cell receptor beta chains from one specimen sequenced in a study of PD-L1 blockade in urothelial cancer. Stated time point: pretreatment peripheral blood. The method was immunoSEQ multiplex PCR; TCRdb's version includes in-frame clones alone and lacks a portion of them. The table records about 72,000 clones, 86% of them present only once. Specimen: PBMCs, collected around atezolizumab (anti-PD-L1) treatment. Receptors were obtained from a man aged 60 to 69 with urothelial cancer.

J is TRBJ2-7 and V is TRBV6-5; TRBD1 might be the D (6 bases). With 6 bases removed from V and 3 bases from J, the gap between germline ends came to 12 bases. Looked up from germline, CDR1 is MNHEY and CDR2 is SVGAGI. The CDR3 contains 13 residues. For the CDR3, the DNA is TGTGCCAGCAGCCACAGGGACGGCTACGAGCAGTACTTC. This gives the protein CASSHRDGYEQYF.

The chain uses TRBV5-4 and TRBJ2-3, with D perhaps matching TRBD1 (5 bases). V lost 1 base and J 3 bases, leaving 6 bases between the germline ends. Germline V lookup: CDR1 SGHNT, CDR2 YYREEE (reference sequence). The CDR3 extends over 13 amino acids. CDR3 bases: TGTGCCAGCAGCTTGAAGGGGACAGATACGCAGTATTTT. Its protein is CASSLKGTDTQYF.